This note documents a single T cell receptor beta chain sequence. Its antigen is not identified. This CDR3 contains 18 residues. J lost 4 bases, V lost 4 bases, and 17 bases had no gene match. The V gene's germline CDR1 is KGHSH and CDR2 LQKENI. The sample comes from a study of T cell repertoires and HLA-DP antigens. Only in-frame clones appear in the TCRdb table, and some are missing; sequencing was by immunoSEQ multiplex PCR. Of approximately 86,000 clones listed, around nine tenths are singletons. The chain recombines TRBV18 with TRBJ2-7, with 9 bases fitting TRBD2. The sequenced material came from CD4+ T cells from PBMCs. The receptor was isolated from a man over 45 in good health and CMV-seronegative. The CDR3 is CASSQTAGLAGTPYEQYF. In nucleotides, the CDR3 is TGTGCCAGCTCACAAACGGCGGGCCTAGCGGGAACCCCATACGAGCAGTACTTC.